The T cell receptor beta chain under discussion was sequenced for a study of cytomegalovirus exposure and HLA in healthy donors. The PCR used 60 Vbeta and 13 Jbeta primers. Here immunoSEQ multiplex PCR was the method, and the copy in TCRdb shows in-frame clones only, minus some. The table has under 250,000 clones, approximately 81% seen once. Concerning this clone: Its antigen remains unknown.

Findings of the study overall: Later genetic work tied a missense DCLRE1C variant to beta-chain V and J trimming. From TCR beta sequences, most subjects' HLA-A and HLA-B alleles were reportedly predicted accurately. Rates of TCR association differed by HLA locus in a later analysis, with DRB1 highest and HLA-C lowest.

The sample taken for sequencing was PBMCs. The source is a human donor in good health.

CDR3 sequence: CASSESGDTGELFF. As DNA, the CDR3 is TGTGCCAGCAGTGAGAGCGGGGACACCGGGGAGCTGTTTTTT. J is TRBJ2-2 and V is TRBV6-1; 7 nucleotides match TRBD2. The CDR3 is 14 residues long. Germline-derived CDR1 and CDR2 are MNHNS and SASEGT. The V and J ends lost 3 bases and 3 bases, in that order; junction bases with no gene match: 1.